One TCR beta chain is described in this entry. Antigen unknown. The data were obtained in a study of OX40 agonist ivuxolimab in advanced cancers. About the study: Ivuxolimab, an antibody that agonizes OX40 (CD134), was administered to the patients. Hepatocellular carcinoma, melanoma, renal cell or head and neck cancer occurred in dose-escalation patients. Points from the study as a whole: Relative to CD4+, CD8+ T cells held more expanded clones on average. Expanded peripheral T cell antigen specificity was not determined.

CDR1 and CDR2 (germline): MGHRA, YSYEKL. The length of the CDR3 is 16 residues. J was trimmed by 3 bases and V by 0 bases; bases with no gene match: 7. The table came from immunoSEQ multiplex PCR; TCRdb's copy has only in-frame clones and leaves some out. The data contain tens of thousands of clones, 80% to 90% of them singletons. The source of this sequence is an adult with an advanced solid tumor such as melanoma, head and neck, liver or kidney cancer. Sequencing was performed on CD4+ or CD8+ T cells sorted from blood, taken in a trial of the OX40 agonist ivuxolimab. The chain uses TRBV4-1 and TRBJ2-7; 8 bases agree with TRBD1. The DNA for the CDR3 is TGCGCCAGCAGCCAAGAGCCCGGGACAGGTATCTACGAGCAGTACTTC. Its protein is CASSQEPGTGIYEQYF.